Given below is one TCR beta chain in context. Its antigen is unidentified. These data come from a study of T-cell memory formation after mild COVID-19. Study background: Among the donors, TCR clusters were largely specific to each donor. Findings of the study overall: Clones that contracted clustered mainly in CM and EM if CD4+ and in EMRA if CD8+.

TCRdb ran MiXCR on the 5' RACE reads and lists one entry per CDR3 protein. The repertoire has fewer than 200,000 distinct CDR3 sequences, about a fifth of them found once; the top ten carry 23%. CDR3 length equals 13 residues. Per the germline V gene, CDR1 is SGHAT and CDR2 is FQNNGV. V shed 3 bases and J 9 bases; nucleotides not matched to a gene: 5. Specimen: PBMCs or a T cell subset sorted from them (not recorded which). The chain carries TRBV11-2 and TRBJ2-1; 7 nucleotides agree with TRBD2. This sequence was found in an adult woman who had mild COVID-19 (a few samples of this study predate the infection). Cell type and time point are not known. CDR3 in amino acids: CASSFGLVVEQFF. The CDR3 nucleotides read TGTGCCAGCAGCTTTGGACTAGTCGTTGAGCAGTTCTTC.